These 11 T cell receptor beta chains were all obtained from the same sample, sequenced in a study of CD8 T cell repertoires and HIV-1 epitope variants. Sequenced by immunoSEQ multiplex PCR; TCRdb stores in-frame clones only, minus some. Here the sample spans more than 85,000 clones, roughly four fifths being singletons. Sequenced: uncultured baseline CD8+ T cells from peripheral blood mononuclear cells (PBMCs). Receptors originate from a male donor with HIV.

The chain has TRBV11-3 and TRBJ2-2; TRBD1 aligns across 10 bases. This CDR3 has 15 amino acids. V was pared by 5 bases and J by 7 bases, with 7 bases of the junction left unmatched. Looked up from germline, CDR1 is SGHNT and CDR2 is YENEEA. CDR3 DNA: TGTGCCAGCAGCCTCGACAGGGGGCAGGGCGGGGAGCTGTTTTTT. Its translation: CASSLDRGQGGELFF. The full variable domain, rest sourced from reference TRBV11-3 and TRBJ2-2, is EAGVVQSPRYKIIEKKQPVAFWCNPISGHNTLYWYLQNLGQGPELLIRYENEEAVDDSQLPKDRFSAERLKGVDSTLKIQPAELGDSAVYLCASSLDRGQGGELFFGEGSRLTVL.

This chain connects TRBV27 to TRBJ2-3; 12 nucleotides align to TRBD2. This CDR3 comprises 18 residues. Germline loops: CDR1 MNHEY, CDR2 SMNVEV (reference sequence). After removal of 0 bases from V and 3 bases from J, the junction contained 7 bases not matched to a gene. In DNA form, the CDR3 reads TGTGCCAGCAGTTTATCCGGACTAGCGGGGCGCACGACAGATACGCAGTATTTT. The encoded protein is CASSLSGLAGRTTDTQYF.

Remarks on this clone: At one end, the junction sequence differs from germline, possibly due to a read error. CDR3: CASSQDSIGQRGQSF. The CDR3 DNA sequence: TGTGCCAGCAGCCAAGACTCAATCGGGCAGAGAGGACAGTCCTTT. This chain uses TRBV4-2 with TRBJ1-1; tentatively, D is TRBD1 (6 bases). In germline, CDR1 is LGHNA, CDR2 YNFKEQ. The CDR3 length is 15 residues.

The chain combines TRBV9 with TRBJ2-4, with TRBD1 as a possible D gene (7 bases). Germline lookup yields CDR1 SGDLS and CDR2 YYNGEE. The CDR3 has 15 residues. The ends were cut back, 6 bases at V and 4 bases at J, with 17 bases in the middle. CDR3 protein: CASTPGPGGKNIQYF. The CDR3 DNA sequence: TGTGCCAGCACTCCAGGGCCAGGGGGGAAAAACATTCAGTACTTC.

The rearrangement joins TRBV28 to TRBJ2-6, with D possibly being TRBD1 (8 bases). The germline V gene encodes CDR1 MDHEN and CDR2 SYDVKM. Trimming removed 9 bases from V and 2 bases from J, with 17 bases in between. The CDR3 loop spans 16 amino acids. The CDR3 DNA follows: TGTGCCAGTAAACAGGGGGGGTTAACTGGGGCCAACGTCCTGACTTTC. This sequence encodes CASKQGGLTGANVLTF.

This clone has just a few counts. The CDR3 protein is CASSQGAGGYEQYF. In DNA form, the CDR3 reads TGCGCCAGCAGCCAAGGAGCAGGGGGCTACGAGCAGTACTTC. The chain has TRBV4-1 and TRBJ2-7; 7 bases align to TRBD1. V gave up 1 base and J gave up 3 bases; unmatched junction bases: 3. CDR3 length: 14 residues. The V gene's germline CDR1 is MGHRA and CDR2 YSYEKL.

This clone was detected a few times. The chain uses TRBV7-8 and TRBJ1-5, with D unclear. Deletions cut 1 base from V and 7 bases from J, with 8 bases between. CDR1 SGHVS and CDR2 FQNEAQ come from the germline V gene. CDR3 length equals 13 residues. The CDR3 loop is CASSLGVGQPQHF. CDR3 nucleotide sequence: TGTGCCAGCAGCTTAGGGGTAGGGCAGCCCCAGCATTTT.

This clone was seen only a few times. V and J are TRBV5-1 and TRBJ2-7; 7 bases align to TRBD1. The CDR3 runs to 14 residues. In germline, CDR1 is SGHRS, CDR2 YFSETQ. Trimming took 0 bases from V and 3 from J; bases not matched to a gene: 3. CDR3 bases: TGCGCCAGCAGCTTGGCGGGACAGTACTACGAGCAGTACTTC. Amino acids: CASSLAGQYYEQYF. Full variable domain (remainder filled in from reference TRBV5-1 and TRBJ2-7): KAGVTQTPRYLIKTRGQQVTLSCSPISGHRSVSWYQQTPGQGLQFLFEYFSETQRNKGNFPGRFSGRQFSNSRSEMNVSTLELGDSALYLCASSLAGQYYEQYFGPGTRLTVT.

V gene TRBV7-9 combines with J gene TRBJ2-7; D possibly uses TRBD1 or TRBD2 (5 bases each). The germline V and J ends were trimmed by 5 bases and 0 bases, with 14 bases remaining between them. The CDR3 has 15 residues. Germline-derived CDR1 and CDR2 are SEHNR and FQNEAQ (reference sequence). The CDR3 is CASSPTRDVSYEQYF. CDR3 sequence (DNA): TGTGCCAGCAGCCCTACCCGGGACGTCTCCTACGAGCAGTACTTC.

The chain recombines TRBV7-2 with TRBJ1-3, with a possible D match to TRBD1 (5 bases). CDR3 length: 17 amino acids. Germline CDR1 and CDR2: SGHTA and FQGNSA. V was cut by 5 bases and J by 0 bases, with 17 bases left in between. CDR3 amino acids: CASSNDAGNPSGNTIYF. CDR3 DNA: TGTGCCAGCAGCAACGACGCAGGGAACCCCTCTGGAAACACCATATATTTT. Filled out from reference TRBV7-2 and TRBJ1-3, the complete variable domain reads GAGVSQSPSNKVTEKGKDVELRCDPISGHTALYWYRQSLGQGLEFLIYFQGNSAPDKSGLPSDRFSAERTGGSVSTLTIQRTQQEDSAVYLCASSNDAGNPSGNTIYFGEGSWLTVV.

V and J are TRBV4-3 and TRBJ1-5; 7 nucleotides agree with TRBD1. Losses at the gene ends were 1 base for V and 3 bases for J; bases not matched to a gene: 3. The CDR3 has 15 residues. Germline CDR1 and CDR2: LGHNA and YSLEER. The CDR3 nucleotides are TGCGCCAGCAGCCAAGCGGGACAGCCCAATCAGCCCCAGCATTTT. Its protein product is CASSQAGQPNQPQHF.